The 15 T cell receptor beta chains listed next were all sequenced from one sample in a study of early stage breast cancer tumors. This table comes from immunoSEQ multiplex PCR, and its TCRdb copy is limited to in-frame clones, with some not included. Of about 14,000 clones in the sample, 75% to 85% are singletons; the top ten hold about 7.4%. Sequencing was carried out using normal breast tissue next to the tumor. The receptors stem from a person aged 50-59 years with breast cancer.

The chain combines TRBV28 with TRBJ2-2; possible D gene TRBD1, 6 bases. Per the germline V gene, CDR1 is MDHEN and CDR2 is SYDVKM. Trimming took off 6 bases at V and 0 bases at J, with 14 bases between the two ends. This CDR3 is 16 amino acids long. This chain's CDR3 is CASSFWAGANTGELFF. CDR3 bases: TGTGCCAGCAGCTTTTGGGCAGGGGCGAACACCGGGGAGCTGTTTTTT.

The chain recombines TRBV28 with TRBJ2-7; maybe TRBD1 (6 bases). The CDR3 is 17 residues long. Germline values: CDR1 MDHEN, CDR2 SYDVKM. Trimming pared 1 base from V and 7 bases from J, leaving 23 bases between. For the CDR3, the DNA is TGTGCCAGCAGTTTATTCACAGGGAAGGTATTCACGGGGGAGCAGTACTTC. Translation gives CASSLFTGKVFTGEQYF.

This chain joins TRBV19 and TRBJ2-1; 8 positions agree with TRBD1. The germline CDR1 and CDR2 sequences are LNHDA and SQIVND (reference sequence). With 5 bases clipped from V and 4 bases from J, the junction kept 13 bases outside the gene matches. The CDR3 length is 17 residues. The CDR3 DNA reads TGTGCCAGTAGTTTATTTCCCACAGGGGGGCTGTACAATGAGCAGTTCTTC. Translation gives CASSLFPTGGLYNEQFF.

This chain joins TRBV14 and TRBJ2-1; TRBD2 matches at 7 bases. V trimming: 1 base; J trimming: 0 bases; junction bases outside the gene matches: 9. The CDR3 spans 18 residues. Germline V gene data show CDR1 as SGHDN and CDR2 as FVKESK. The CDR3 DNA reads as TGTGCCAGCAGCCAAGTTAAGTTCGGGGGGAGCTCCTACAATGAGCAGTTCTTC. This encodes CASSQVKFGGSSYNEQFF.

This clone was seen only a few times. CDR3: CASSPRDEQYF. The CDR3 DNA follows: TGTGCCAGCTCACCCCGAGACGAGCAGTACTTC. The chain has TRBV18 and TRBJ2-7; D not resolved. V lost 3 bases and J lost 5, with 5 bases in between. This CDR3 contains 11 residues. The germline gives CDR1 KGHSH, CDR2 LQKENI.

This clone is a singleton in its sample. The chain carries TRBV30 and TRBJ1-1; 7 nucleotides line up with TRBD1. The CDR3 has 13 residues. V lost 2 bases, J lost 3 bases, and 3 bases stayed unmatched. Germline V gene data show CDR1 as GTSNPN and CDR2 as SVGIG (reference sequence). The CDR3 here is CAWSRTGDTEAFF. The CDR3 DNA follows: TGTGCCTGGAGTCGCACAGGGGACACTGAAGCTTTCTTT.

This clone occurred once. This chain uses TRBV5-1 with TRBJ2-1; TRBD2 matches at 8 bases. Germline V gene data show CDR1 as SGHRS and CDR2 as YFSETQ. V dropped 2 bases and J dropped 9; count of bases not matched to a gene: 16. The CDR3 covers 17 residues. CDR3 sequence (DNA): TGCGCCAGCAGCTTCAGGTCGGGAGGGCCCGCATCCAGTGAGCAGTTCTTC. Translated: CASSFRSGGPASSEQFF. The variable domain in full, completed from reference TRBV5-1 and TRBJ2-1, reads KAGVTQTPRYLIKTRGQQVTLSCSPISGHRSVSWYQQTPGQGLQFLFEYFSETQRNKGNFPGRFSGRQFSNSRSEMNVSTLELGDSALYLCASSFRSGGPASSEQFFGPGTRLTVL.

The gene calls are TRBV7-2 and TRBJ1-2, with D possibly being TRBD1 (6 bases). Trimming removed 1 base at V and 6 bases at J, with 12 bases between. Germline V gene lookup returns CDR1 SGHTA and CDR2 FQGNSA. The CDR3 loop spans 14 amino acids. Here the CDR3 DNA reads TGTGCCAGCAGCTTAGTTCCAGGGGAGCATGGCTACACCTTC. Translating it yields CASSLVPGEHGYTF. The full variable domain, its missing parts supplied by reference TRBV7-2 and TRBJ1-2, is GAGVSQSPSNKVTEKGKDVELRCDPISGHTALYWYRQSLGQGLEFLIYFQGNSAPDKSGLPSDRFSAERTGGSVSTLTIQRTQQEDSAVYLCASSLVPGEHGYTFGSGTRLTVV.

A few counts support this clone. The chain is built from TRBV7-6 and TRBJ2-2; D is ambiguous. CDR1 SGHVS and CDR2 FNYEAQ come from the germline V gene. The CDR3 totals 12 residues. The V gene lost 4 bases and the J gene lost 7 bases, with 7 bases spanning the gap. The CDR3 region has the DNA TGTGCCAGCAGCTCCCTCGTCGGGGAGCTGTTTTTT. It codes for CASSSLVGELFF.

This chain connects TRBV29-1 to TRBJ1-4; D might be TRBD1 (6 bases). The V and J ends lost 5 bases and 4 bases respectively, with 14 bases between them. The germline CDR1 and CDR2 sequences are SQVTM and ANQGSEA. This CDR3 comprises 14 residues. CDR3 nucleotides: TGCAGCGTTAGGCAGGGGAACGTTAATGAAAAACTGTTTTTT. This codes for CSVRQGNVNEKLFF. Looking up the rest from reference TRBV29-1 and TRBJ1-4 gives the full variable domain: SAVISQKPSRDICQRGTSLTIQCQVDSQVTMMFWYRQQPGQSLTLIATANQGSEATYESGFVIDKFPISRPNLTFSTLTVSNMSPEDSSIYLCSVRQGNVNEKLFFGSGTQLSVL.

The rearrangement joins TRBV25-1 to TRBJ1-2, with D perhaps matching TRBD1 (6 bases). This CDR3 spans 12 amino acids. V was pared by 6 bases and J by 7 bases, with 12 bases between. Germline V gives CDR1 MGHDK, CDR2 SYGVNS. Here the CDR3 reads CASSPGGRGYTF. For the CDR3, the DNA is TGTGCCAGCAGCCCGGGGGGCCGTGGCTACACCTTC.

The chain is built from TRBV7-9 and TRBJ2-5; D not certain. The V end lost 6 bases, the J end lost 0 bases, and 2 bases lay between the germline ends. This CDR3 has 11 amino acids. Germline CDR1 is SEHNR and CDR2 is FQNEAQ (reference sequence). CDR3 amino acids: CASRDQETQYF. In nucleotides, the CDR3 is TGTGCCAGCAGGGACCAAGAGACCCAGTACTTC.

The CDR3 sequence: CASSPGLAVPPYEQYF. The CDR3 DNA reads TGTGCCAGCAGCCCGGGACTAGCGGTGCCTCCCTACGAGCAGTACTTC. This chain links TRBV7-6 with TRBJ2-7, with 11 bases lining up with TRBD2. CDR1 and CDR2 (germline): SGHVS, FNYEAQ. The junction had 8 bases not matched to a gene; V was cut back by 5 bases and J by 2 bases. The length of the CDR3 is 16 residues.

This clone was found once. The chain combines TRBV25-1 with TRBJ2-7; 9 positions match TRBD1. The CDR3 extends over 15 amino acids. Germline CDR1 MGHDK, CDR2 SYGVNS. J gave up 4 bases and V 6 bases, and 10 bases lay outside the gene matches. CDR3 nucleotide sequence: TGTGCCAGCAGGCAGAGGACAGGGGTTAAATACGAGCAGTACTTC. Translated, it gives CASRQRTGVKYEQYF.

The rearrangement links TRBV19 to TRBJ2-4; D not resolved. Germline CDR1 and CDR2: LNHDA and SQIVND (reference sequence). V was cut by 6 bases and J by 3 bases, with 12 bases left in between. This CDR3 comprises 14 residues. CDR3 in DNA: TGTGCCAGTAGGGGAATACCTCGCAAAAACATTCAGTACTTC. It is translated as CASRGIPRKNIQYF.